Included here is one T cell receptor (beta chain) sequence, with context. This clonotype was detected many times. Its binding antigen is unknown. Within one base of it there is no much larger clone, and no base qualities were kept. The sample originates from a study of blood T cells in healthy people across ages (dated by TCRdb to between 2014 and 2016). In terms of the full investigation: In model experiments, roughly one uniquely barcoded TCR beta cDNA molecule per two T cells was captured by template switching. Using deep sequencing normalized with unique cDNA molecular identifiers, the study measured how TCR beta repertoire diversity changes with age. The donors were divided into four age groups: young (average around 15 years), middle-aged (almost 40), aged (62) and long-lived (approximately 74). To avoid experimental bias, donors of different ages were spread randomly across the sequencing lanes. For two donors (one aged 18 to 30 and one aged 80 or older), the study analyzed two additional independent replicas of 1 million unique cDNA reads from the same blood draw. What the authors observed across the whole study: Observed TCR beta diversity per million T cells fell roughly linearly with age, and a significant reduction was already apparent by age roughly 40. The long-lived group showed more naive CD4+ T cells, fewer expanded clones and increased TCR diversity than the aged group, suggesting age selection. The percentage of naive T cells measured by flow cytometry correlated strongly with observed TCR beta diversity. Estimates of total diversity based on one million sequenced T cells were considered lower bounds and underestimates. The CMV infection status of donors was not known, potentially confounding age-related changes in expanded clonotypes. Bulk unsorted PBMC profiling prevented conclusive comparison of naive and antigen-experienced compartments.

V loses 0 bases at its end and J loses 4 bases; junction bases beyond the gene matches: 8. Reading the germline V gene (reference sequence) gives CDR1 LGHDT and CDR2 YNNKEL. From cysteine to phenylalanine, the CDR3 is 16 amino acids long. The CDR3 DNA has 48 bases and is translated from base 1. The library was produced with 5' RACE. Sequencing took place on an Illumina HiSeq 2500. A second 7 to 11 cycle PCR used a sample-barcoded 5' primer and a J-beta primer mix. A template-switch 5' adaptor carrying 12 random nucleotides introduced a unique molecular identifier onto each TCR beta cDNA molecule. At least 3 million CDR3-containing paired-end reads were obtained from each sample. First-strand cDNA synthesis was performed from all RNA using the Mint cDNA synthesis kit, with priming by a TRBC-specific oligonucleotide. Following uracil-DNA glycosylase treatment, all cDNA underwent a first 18-cycle PCR with the universal primers M1SS and BC2_uni_R. Per the original workflow: For normalization, 1 million high-quality reads, each with a distinct molecular identifier, were randomly selected from each sample. Reads sharing molecular identifiers were discarded rather than binned into consensus sequences. CDR3 identification, clonotype clustering and error correction used MiTCR with a Q25 quality threshold and the strictest error-elimination algorithm. A nonparametric unseen species model using Euler transformation provided a lower-bound estimate of total TCR beta diversity. TCRdb reprocessing: public reads trimmed at Q25 with fastp, clones called with MiXCR, in-frame beta chains kept. Each CDR3 protein gets just one entry, which takes the most common genes and DNA from the rows behind it. Here the V and J calls rest on TCRdb's processing, not on the authors' analysis. This sample lists around 1,500,000 distinct CDR3 sequences; roughly 28% were detected once. The biggest ten clones account for roughly 8% of the sample.

The roughly 39 donors, aged roughly 6 to 100 years, were systemically healthy Caucasian individuals from Russia. About 9.1 milliliters of peripheral blood were collected from each donor into EDTA-treated Vacutainer tubes. Ficoll-Paque density-gradient centrifugation was used to isolate PBMCs, with at least 6.5 million per sample. Trizol reagent was used to extract total RNA from the PBMCs, yielding at least 5 micrograms per sample. For every donor, an aliquot of PBMCs went through flow cytometry to measure the percentages of naive CD45RAhigh/CD27high T cells. The sequence was obtained from a woman aged 25 to 39 in good health. The chain joins TRBV3-1 to TRBJ2-7, with 8 central nucleotides matching TRBD2. Specimen: blood. The DNA sequence is given as TGTGCCAGCAGCCAAGAGGGGAAGCGGGAGAGTTACGAGCAGTACTTC. Translated, it reads CASSQEGKRESYEQYF.